The present T cell receptor beta chain was sequenced within a study of CD8 T cells in Susac syndrome. Concerning this clonotype itself: What it binds is unknown.

The V end was cut by 6 bases, the J end by 10 bases, with 13 bases between. From germline, CDR1 is LGHDT and CDR2 YNNKEL (reference sequence). This CDR3 contains 12 residues. Broader study findings: Susac-specific public clones were found in both the total CD8+ and the CD8+ TEMRA repertoires, with around 16 in the former and 5 or 6 in the latter.

The RNA input was about 0.5 to 1 ug, and it was reverse transcribed with random hexamers. TCRdb called the immunoSEQ multiplex PCR reads again in MiXCR, with one record for every CDR3 protein. The profile shows about 130,000 distinct CDR3 sequences, around 96% of them singletons. Specimen: CD8+ T cells from PBMCs. The chain combines TRBV3-1 with TRBJ2-1; D remains ambiguous. The TCR sequence derives from a human donor with Susac syndrome. The CDR3 sequence: CASSRVLWEQFF. CDR3 coding DNA: TGTGCCAGCAGTCGAGTCCTGTGGGAGCAGTTCTTC.